The present TCR beta chain was sequenced within a study of cytomegalovirus exposure and HLA in healthy donors. General study results and limits: The study reported that TCR beta sequences accurately predicted HLA-A and HLA-B alleles in most subjects.

Worth noting for this clone: Its specificity is not known.

The PCR contained 60 Vbeta and 13 Jbeta primers. Sequencing used immunoSEQ multiplex PCR; TCRdb keeps in-frame clones, though not all of them. This sample has hundreds of thousands of clones; around 85% occur once, and the top ten carry 0.2% to 0.25%. Specimen: PBMCs. The sequence derives from a girl aged 2 to 10 in good health and CMV-seronegative.

DNA for the CDR3: TGTGCCAGCACCACAGGGGGCCGACAGCCCCAGCATTTT. The encoded protein is CASTTGGRQPQHF. V usage is TRBV7-9 and J usage is TRBJ1-5; 9 nucleotides line up with TRBD1. V shed 7 bases, J shed 7 bases, and the junction held 5 bases outside the gene matches. The germline CDR1 and CDR2 sequences are SEHNR and FQNEAQ (reference sequence). This CDR3 has 13 residues.